Below are 11 T cell receptor beta chains sequenced from a single sample in a study of T cells in women clearing cervical HPV infection (dated by TCRdb to between 2017 and 2018). The library was built by means of the immunoSEQ multiplex PCR assay. The immuneACCESS repertoire file appears here via TCRdb, limited to in-frame rearrangements. These files lack a portion of the clones; in checked studies, under half of the deficit traces to unresolved V genes, and the cause of the others is not known. The sample's table lists a count of about 40,000 clones. Clones ranked in the top ten supply 7% to 8.5% of the sample. Sequencing used blood buffy coat. Every receptor here comes from a woman aged 18-70 years with a cervical HPV16 infection that either progressed to CIN3+ or cleared (not recorded which).

In the case of this clone: The CDR3 end lies 3 residues beyond the end of the read and is filled in from the germline J gene. This rearrangement joins TRBV20-1 to TRBJ2-5; 8 bases match TRBD2. Germline assignment: CDR1 DFQATT and CDR2 SNEGSKA (reference sequence). This CDR3 contains 13 residues. Trimming took 5 bases from V and 0 from J; bases not matched to a gene: 2. CDR3 sequence reads: CSAASGYQETQYF. The sequenced CDR3 bases are TGCAGTGCTGCTAGCGGGTACCAAGAGACC.

With respect to this clone: The CDR3 is cut off 3 residues early in the read; its end comes from the germline J gene. The rearrangement links TRBV7-2 to TRBJ2-7; D is uncertain. The germline gives CDR1 SGHTA, CDR2 FQGNSA. Deletions cut 2 bases from V and 6 bases from J, with 8 bases between. The CDR3 consists of 12 residues. CDR3 sequence reads: CASSLNPIEQYF. The CDR3 bases that were read are TGTGCCAGCAGCTTAAATCCCATCGAG.

Concerning this clone: Read coverage stops 3 residues before the CDR3 terminus; the germline J gene supplies the remainder. This sequence joins TRBV2 and TRBJ2-7; 11 positions match TRBD2. The CDR3 runs to 15 residues. The trim removed 6 bases at V and 3 bases at J, leaving 7 bases unmatched. Looked up from germline, CDR1 is SNHLY and CDR2 is FYNNEI. CDR3 in amino acids: CASRASSGRNYEQYF. The DNA read from the CDR3 is TGTGCCAGCAGGGCCTCTAGCGGGAGGAACTACGAG.

In the case of this clone: The DNA ends 3 residues before the CDR3 does, and the rest of the CDR3 is filled in from the germline J gene. V gene TRBV9 combines with J gene TRBJ1-4, with no clear D. The germline CDR1 and CDR2 sequences are SGDLS and YYNGEE. Trimming removed 0 bases from V and 3 bases from J, with 9 bases in between. There are 15 residues in the CDR3. The CDR3 protein is CASSVEGSPNEKLFF. Incomplete CDR3 DNA: TGTGCCAGCAGCGTAGAGGGTTCCCCTAATGAAAAA.

CDR3 protein: CAIKRTGDADTQYF. CDR3 DNA, as far as it was read: TGTGCCATCAAGAGGACAGGGGATGCAGATACG. The chain joins TRBV10-3 to TRBJ2-3; 9 bases align to TRBD1. Sequencing ends 3 residues short of the CDR3 end; the germline J gene provides the rest. The CDR3 spans 14 residues. The ends lost 7 bases at V and 4 bases at J; junction bases unmatched: 6. CDR1 and CDR2 (germline): ENHRY, SYGVKD.

A note on this clone: The read terminates 3 residues ahead of where the CDR3 ends, so the germline J gene completes it. The J gene is TRBJ1-1, the V gene TRBV4-2, with D unresolved. V dropped 0 bases and J dropped 2 bases, with 7 bases sitting between them. CDR3 length: 14 amino acids. Per the germline V gene, CDR1 is LGHNA and CDR2 is YNFKEQ. The sequenced CDR3 bases are TGTGCCAGCAGCCAAGAAGGCCCAAACACTGAA. Protein sequence: CASSQEGPNTE. The complete CDR3 sequence is CASSQEGPNTEAFF.

As concerns this clone: Read data end 3 residues before the CDR3 end; the end is taken from the germline J gene. This chain links TRBV18 with TRBJ1-2; TRBD1 is a possible D gene (5 bases). The V gene's germline CDR1 is KGHSH and CDR2 LQKENI. The CDR3 covers 16 residues. V was clipped by 1 base and J by 2 bases, with 14 bases between them. The covered CDR3 bases are TGTGCCAGCTCACCACAAGTGGGCAGGGTGAACTATGGC. Amino acids: CASSPQVGRVNYG. The CDR3 in its entirety is CASSPQVGRVNYGYTF.

On this clone itself: The read ends 3 residues shy of where the CDR3 ends; the end is completed using the germline J gene. The V and J genes are TRBV4-2 and TRBJ2-5, with TRBD2 matching over 12 bases. The CDR3 consists of 17 residues. V lost 3 bases, J lost 4 bases, and 9 bases stayed unmatched. Germline values: CDR1 LGHNA, CDR2 YNFKEQ. CDR3 amino acids: CASSQLAGGVYAETQYF. Incomplete CDR3 DNA: TGTGCCAGCAGCCAGCTAGCGGGAGGGGTGTATGCAGAGACC.

As concerns this clone: The read ends 3 residues before the CDR3 terminus; that terminus is restored from the germline J gene. The chain employs TRBV6-2 or TRBV6-3 and TRBJ2-7; no clear D. Trimming left V 7 bases short and J 0 bases short, with 19 bases between. Per the germline V gene, CDR1 is MNHEY and CDR2 is SVGEGT. CDR3 length equals 16 residues. The part of the CDR3 DNA that was read is TGTGCCAGCACCCTATCACCCAGCGCAACCTCCTACGAG. This gives the protein CASTLSPSATSYE. From start to end, the CDR3 is CASTLSPSATSYEQYF.

A note on this clone: The read falls 3 residues short of the CDR3 end, and the missing part is taken from the germline J gene. V gene TRBV4-1 combines with J gene TRBJ2-7; D might be TRBD2 (6 bases). V lost 1 base, J lost 0 bases, and 13 bases lay in between. The CDR3 covers 16 residues. Germline loops: CDR1 MGHRA, CDR2 YSYEKL. This CDR3 is CASSQVGSGRSYEQYF. Incomplete CDR3 DNA: TGCGCCAGCAGCCAAGTAGGTAGCGGCCGCTCCTACGAG.

A word on this clone: The CDR3 is cut off 3 residues early in the read; its end comes from the germline J gene. This sequence joins TRBV20-1 and TRBJ1-2; 7 nucleotides align to TRBD1. Looked up from germline, CDR1 is DFQATT and CDR2 is SNEGSKA (reference sequence). The length of the CDR3 is 11 residues. The CDR3 DNA, read in part, is TGCAGTGCGACAGACAGGGACGGC. Its translation is CSATDRDG. The entire CDR3 protein is CSATDRDGYTF.